Listed below are T cell receptor beta chains from one sample, sequenced in a study of PD-1 blockade in classical Hodgkin lymphoma. Clones were read by immunoSEQ multiplex PCR, and TCRdb kept only the in-frame ones, dropping some. The sample has under 65,000 clones, around 89% seen once. The material was peripheral blood mononuclear cells (PBMCs), obtained at baseline. All receptors derive from a human donor with classical Hodgkin lymphoma. CDR3s include the opening cysteine and the closing phenylalanine or tryptophan. The order of the fields is V gene, J gene, clone size, D gene, CDR3 DNA, CDR3 protein. The D gene is left open where the match is weak. Clone size, where shown, is once, few, many, or a class for clones that have expanded.

>TRBV10-3|TRBJ2-5|NA|TRBD1
TGTGCCATCAGTGAGCGGGACAGCGAAGAGACCCAGTACTTC
CAISERDSEETQYF
>TRBV14|TRBJ1-1|NA|NA
TGTGCCAGCAGCCAAGAATTGAGGGGTTCAGCTTTCTTT
CASSQELRGSAFF
>TRBV4-2|TRBJ1-5|NA|NA
TGTGCCAGCAGCCTAGAGGTGTCCCCTCACAATCAGCCCCAGCATTTT
CASSLEVSPHNQPQHF
>TRBV7-2|TRBJ1-2|NA|TRBD1
TGTGCCAGCAGCTTAGCGGGGGACAGCTTCTATGGCTACACCTTC
CASSLAGDSFYGYTF
>TRBV27|TRBJ2-6|NA|NA
TGTGCCAGCAGTTCCCCTTTCTCTGGGGCCAACGTCCTGACTTTC
CASSSPFSGANVLTF
>TRBV7-9|TRBJ2-7|NA|TRBD1
TGTGCCAGCCCAGACCCAGGACAGGGGATCCACGAGCAGTACTTC
CASPDPGQGIHEQYF
>TRBV2|TRBJ1-2|NA|NA
TGTGCCAGCAGGCCGAACGCGGGCCTTAACTATGGCTACACCTTC
CASRPNAGLNYGYTF
>TRBV2|TRBJ1-5|NA|NA
TGTGCCAGCAGCCCCCGGGTTGGCAATCAGCCCCAGCATTTT
CASSPRVGNQPQHF
>TRBV12-5|TRBJ2-3|NA|NA
TGTGCTAGTGGTTTTGGGGGTCACACAGATACGCAGTATTTT
CASGFGGHTDTQYF
>TRBV19|TRBJ1-5|NA|NA
TGTGCCAGTAGTATCTGGACGGATAGCAATCAGCCCCAGCATTTT
CASSIWTDSNQPQHF
>TRBV5-6|TRBJ2-2|once|TRBD1
TGTGCCAGCAGCTGGGGGACAGGGGCATTTAGGAACACCGGGGAGCTGTTTTTT
CASSWGTGAFRNTGELFF
>TRBV18|TRBJ2-2|once|NA
TGTGCCAGCTCAGACAACCCGATGGGGGCGGCCGGGGAGCTGTTTTTT
CASSDNPMGAAGELFF
>TRBV30|TRBJ1-3|NA|NA
TGTGCCTGGTCGGTTGGGGTCCACTCTGGAAACACCATATATTTT
CAWSVGVHSGNTIYF
>TRBV7-3|TRBJ2-1|NA|NA
TGTGCCAGCAGCCTCCAACGATCCCCCAACGAGCAGTTCTTC
CASSLQRSPNEQFF
>TRBV5-1|TRBJ2-1|NA|NA
TGCGCCAGCAGCTTGAGGGGGACTGAAGAGACCACCTACAATGAGCAGTTCTTC
CASSLRGTEETTYNEQFF
>TRBV6-4|TRBJ2-3|NA|TRBD2
TGTGCCAGCAGTGAAGCGGGGGGCACAGATACGCAGTATTTT
CASSEAGGTDTQYF
>TRBV13|TRBJ1-1|NA|NA
TGTGCCAGCAGCCCCACCCCTGCGAACACTGAAGCTTTCTTT
CASSPTPANTEAFF
>TRBV7-9|TRBJ1-1|NA|NA
TGTGCCAGCAGAACTAGGGGGACATTGAACACTGAAGCTTTCTTT
CASRTRGTLNTEAFF
>TRBV30|TRBJ1-2|NA|NA
TGTGCCTGGAGTGTACGTAGCGGGGGCTATGGCTACACCTTC
CAWSVRSGGYGYTF
>TRBV30|TRBJ2-7|NA|NA
TGTGCCTGGAGCCCTAAATACGAGCAGTACTTC
CAWSPKYEQYF
>TRBV6-1|TRBJ2-5|NA|TRBD2
TGTGCCATCTCGGGACTAGCGGGGAGCGGGACCCAGTACTTC
CAISGLAGSGTQYF
>TRBV21-1|TRBJ2-1|NA|NA
TGTGCCAGCAGCAAAGGGAGGGACTCCCTGCGGAATGAGCAGTTCTTC
CASSKGRDSLRNEQFF
>TRBV5-6|TRBJ1-2|NA|NA
TGTGCCAGCAGCTTGACAGCCGGTTTTGGCTACACCTTC
CASSLTAGFGYTF
>TRBV5-4|TRBJ1-1|NA|NA
TGTGCCAGCAGCCCCGTTGGGACGCCTACCAACACTGAAGCTTTCTTT
CASSPVGTPTNTEAFF
>TRBV6-6|TRBJ2-3|NA|NA
TGTGCCAGCAGTGGGTGGACTGCAGTCGCAGATACGCAGTATTTT
CASSGWTAVADTQYF
>TRBV6-1|TRBJ1-4|NA|NA
TGTGCCAGCAGCGATATACAGACCAATGAAAAACTGTTTTTT
CASSDIQTNEKLFF
>TRBV7-2|TRBJ2-1|once|TRBD2
TGTGCCAGCAGCTTAAAGCGGGACGGTGAGCAGTTCTTC
CASSLKRDGEQFF
>TRBV2|TRBJ2-5|NA|NA
TGTGCCAGCGACCGGGACACTCAAGAGACCCAGTACTTC
CASDRDTQETQYF